Sequencing of this T cell receptor (beta chain) was carried out in a study of blood T cell repertoires in COVID-19. The data were produced by immunoSEQ multiplex PCR, yet TCRdb's version contains in-frame clones alone and is incomplete. This repertoire shows tens of thousands of clones, around nine tenths found once; its top ten account for roughly 5%. V lost 3 bases to trimming and J lost 0 bases, with 11 bases between them. The CDR3 sequence is 15 residues long. From germline, CDR1 is MGHRA and CDR2 YSYEKL. The chain combines TRBV4-1 with TRBJ1-1; D uncertain. What was sequenced was peripheral blood. The TCR was taken from a woman of 80 years or more with acute or convalescent COVID-19. The chain's CDR3 is CASSHAGNLNTEAFF. CDR3 bases: TGCGCCAGCAGCCACGCTGGTAACTTGAACACTGAAGCTTTCTTT.